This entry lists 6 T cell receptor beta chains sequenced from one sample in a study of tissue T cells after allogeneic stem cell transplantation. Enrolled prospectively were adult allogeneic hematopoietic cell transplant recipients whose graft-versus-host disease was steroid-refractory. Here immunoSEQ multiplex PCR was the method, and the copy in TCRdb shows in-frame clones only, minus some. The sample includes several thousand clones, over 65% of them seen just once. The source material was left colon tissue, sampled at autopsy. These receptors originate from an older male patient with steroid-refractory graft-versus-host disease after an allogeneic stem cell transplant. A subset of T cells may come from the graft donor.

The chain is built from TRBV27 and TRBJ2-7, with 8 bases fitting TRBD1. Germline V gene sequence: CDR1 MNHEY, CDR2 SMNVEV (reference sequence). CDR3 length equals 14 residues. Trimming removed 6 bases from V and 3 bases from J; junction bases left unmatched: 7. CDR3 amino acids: CASRNPGGGYEQYF. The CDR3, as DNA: TGTGCCAGCAGGAACCCAGGGGGCGGCTACGAGCAGTACTTC.

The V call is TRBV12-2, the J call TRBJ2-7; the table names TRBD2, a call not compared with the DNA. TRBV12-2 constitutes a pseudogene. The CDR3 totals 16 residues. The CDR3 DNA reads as TGTGCAAGTCGCTTAGTTGTTAGCGGGGGGGCCCGCGAGCAGTACTTC. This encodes CASRLVVSGGAREQYF.

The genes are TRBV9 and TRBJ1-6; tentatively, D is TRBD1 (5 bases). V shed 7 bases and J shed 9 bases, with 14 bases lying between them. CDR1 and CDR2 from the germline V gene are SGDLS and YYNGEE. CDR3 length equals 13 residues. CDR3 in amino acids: CASRGTGASPLHF. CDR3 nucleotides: TGTGCCAGCCGGGGGACTGGCGCTTCACCCCTCCACTTT.

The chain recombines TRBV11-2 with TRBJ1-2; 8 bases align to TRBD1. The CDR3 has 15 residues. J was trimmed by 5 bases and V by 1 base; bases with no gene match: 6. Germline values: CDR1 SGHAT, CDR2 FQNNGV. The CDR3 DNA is TGTGCCAGCAGCTTAGCGGGACAGGTTTTGTATGGCTACACCTTC. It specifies CASSLAGQVLYGYTF.

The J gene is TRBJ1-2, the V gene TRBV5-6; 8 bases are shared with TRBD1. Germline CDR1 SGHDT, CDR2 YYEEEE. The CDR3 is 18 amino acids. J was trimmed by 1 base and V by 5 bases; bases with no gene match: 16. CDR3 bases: TGTGCCAGCAGTTTGAGGAGGACAGGGACTACTCTTAACTATGGCTACACCTTC. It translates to CASSLRRTGTTLNYGYTF.

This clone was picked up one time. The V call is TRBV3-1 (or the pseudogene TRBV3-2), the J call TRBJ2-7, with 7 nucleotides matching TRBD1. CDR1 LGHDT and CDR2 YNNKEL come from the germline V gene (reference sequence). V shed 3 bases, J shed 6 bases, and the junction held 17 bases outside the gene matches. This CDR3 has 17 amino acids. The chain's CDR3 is CASSQYIPGQLVGEQYF. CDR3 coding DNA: TGTGCCAGCAGCCAGTACATTCCGGGACAGTTGGTGGGCGAGCAGTACTTC.